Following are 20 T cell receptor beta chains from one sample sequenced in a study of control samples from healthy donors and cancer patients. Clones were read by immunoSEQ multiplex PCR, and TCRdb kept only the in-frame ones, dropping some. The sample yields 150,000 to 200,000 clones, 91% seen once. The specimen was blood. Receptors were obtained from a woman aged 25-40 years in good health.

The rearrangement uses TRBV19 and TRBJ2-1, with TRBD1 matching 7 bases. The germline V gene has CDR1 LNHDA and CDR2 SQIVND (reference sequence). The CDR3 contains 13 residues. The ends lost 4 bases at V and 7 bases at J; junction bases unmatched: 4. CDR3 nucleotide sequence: TGTGCCAGTAGTACTACAGGGGTGAATGAGCAGTTCTTC. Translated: CASSTTGVNEQFF.

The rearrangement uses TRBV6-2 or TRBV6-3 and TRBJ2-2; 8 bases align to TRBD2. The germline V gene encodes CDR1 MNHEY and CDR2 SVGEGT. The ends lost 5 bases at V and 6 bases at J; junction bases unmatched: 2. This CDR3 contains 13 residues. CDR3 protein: CASSQRGPGELFF. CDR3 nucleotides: TGTGCCAGCAGTCAGCGGGGGCCCGGGGAGCTGTTTTTT.

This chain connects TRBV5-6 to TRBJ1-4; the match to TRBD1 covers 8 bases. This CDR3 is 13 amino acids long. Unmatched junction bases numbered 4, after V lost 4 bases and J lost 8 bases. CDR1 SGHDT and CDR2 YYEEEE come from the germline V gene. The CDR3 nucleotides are TGTGCCAGCAGCATGAGACAGGGGGAAAAACTGTTTTTT. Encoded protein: CASSMRQGEKLFF. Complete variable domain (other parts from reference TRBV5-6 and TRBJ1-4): DAGVTQSPTHLIKTRGQQVTLRCSPKSGHDTVSWYQQALGQGPQFIFQYYEEEERQRGNFPDRFSGHQFPNYSSELNVNALLLGDSALYLCASSMRQGEKLFFGSGTQLSVL.

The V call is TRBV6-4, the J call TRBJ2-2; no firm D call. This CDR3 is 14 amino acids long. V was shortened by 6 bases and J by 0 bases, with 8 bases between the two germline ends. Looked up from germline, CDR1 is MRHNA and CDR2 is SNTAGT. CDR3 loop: CASRHNANTGELFF. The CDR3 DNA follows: TGTGCCAGCAGGCACAACGCGAACACCGGGGAGCTGTTTTTT.

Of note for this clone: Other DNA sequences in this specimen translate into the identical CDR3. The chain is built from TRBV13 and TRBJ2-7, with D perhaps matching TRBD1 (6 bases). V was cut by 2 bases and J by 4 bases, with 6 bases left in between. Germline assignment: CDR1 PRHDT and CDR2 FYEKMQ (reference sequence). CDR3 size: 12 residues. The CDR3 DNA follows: TGTGCCAGCAGCTTAAGGGGGTACGAGCAGTACTTC. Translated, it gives CASSLRGYEQYF.

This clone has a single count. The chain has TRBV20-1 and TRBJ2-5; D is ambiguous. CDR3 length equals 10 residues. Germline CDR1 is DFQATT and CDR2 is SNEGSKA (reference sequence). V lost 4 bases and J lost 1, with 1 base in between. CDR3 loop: CSAIQETQYF. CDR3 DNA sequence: TGCAGTGCTATCCAAGAGACCCAGTACTTC.

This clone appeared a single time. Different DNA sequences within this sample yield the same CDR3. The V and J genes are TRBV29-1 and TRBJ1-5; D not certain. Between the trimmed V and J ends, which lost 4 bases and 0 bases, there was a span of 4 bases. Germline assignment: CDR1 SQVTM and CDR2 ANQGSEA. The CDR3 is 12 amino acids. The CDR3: CSVADSNQPQHF. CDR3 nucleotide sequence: TGCAGCGTTGCTGATAGCAATCAGCCCCAGCATTTT. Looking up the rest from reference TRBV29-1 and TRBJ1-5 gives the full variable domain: SAVISQKPSRDICQRGTSLTIQCQVDSQVTMMFWYRQQPGQSLTLIATANQGSEATYESGFVIDKFPISRPNLTFSTLTVSNMSPEDSSIYLCSVADSNQPQHFGDGTRLSIL.

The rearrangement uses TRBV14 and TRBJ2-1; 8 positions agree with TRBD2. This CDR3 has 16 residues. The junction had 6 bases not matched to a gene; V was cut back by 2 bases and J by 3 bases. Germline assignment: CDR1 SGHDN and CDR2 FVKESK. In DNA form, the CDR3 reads TGTGCCAGCAGCCAATTCCCGGGGGGGCGCTACAATGAGCAGTTCTTC. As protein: CASSQFPGGRYNEQFF.

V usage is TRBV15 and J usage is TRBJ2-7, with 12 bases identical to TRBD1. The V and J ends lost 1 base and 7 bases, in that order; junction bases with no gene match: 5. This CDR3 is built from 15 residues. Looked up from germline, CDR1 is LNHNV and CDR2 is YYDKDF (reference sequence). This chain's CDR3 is CATSRAGTGGLEQYF. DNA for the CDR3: TGTGCCACCAGCAGAGCCGGGACAGGGGGCTTGGAGCAGTACTTC.

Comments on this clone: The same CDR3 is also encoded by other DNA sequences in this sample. CDR3 sequence: CASSLANYGYTF. For the CDR3, the DNA is TGTGCCAGCAGCTTAGCTAACTATGGCTACACCTTC. This chain links TRBV5-4 with TRBJ1-2; D not resolved. V was clipped by 2 bases and J by 0 bases, with 2 bases between them. The CDR3 covers 12 residues. CDR1 and CDR2 (germline): SGHNT, YYREEE (reference sequence).

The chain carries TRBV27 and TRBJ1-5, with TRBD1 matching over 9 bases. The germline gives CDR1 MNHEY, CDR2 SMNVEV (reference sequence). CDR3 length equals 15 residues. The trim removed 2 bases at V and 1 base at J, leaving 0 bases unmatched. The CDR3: CASSLDRGSNQPQHF. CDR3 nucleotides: TGTGCCAGCAGTTTAGACAGGGGGAGCAATCAGCCCCAGCATTTT.

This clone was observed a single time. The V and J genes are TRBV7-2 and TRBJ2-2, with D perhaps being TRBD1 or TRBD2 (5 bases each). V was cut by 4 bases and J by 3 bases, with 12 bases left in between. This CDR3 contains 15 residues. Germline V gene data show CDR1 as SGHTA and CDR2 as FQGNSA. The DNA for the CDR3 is TGTGCCAGCAGCTCCTCCGGGACCCACACCGGGGAGCTGTTTTTT. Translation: CASSSSGTHTGELFF.

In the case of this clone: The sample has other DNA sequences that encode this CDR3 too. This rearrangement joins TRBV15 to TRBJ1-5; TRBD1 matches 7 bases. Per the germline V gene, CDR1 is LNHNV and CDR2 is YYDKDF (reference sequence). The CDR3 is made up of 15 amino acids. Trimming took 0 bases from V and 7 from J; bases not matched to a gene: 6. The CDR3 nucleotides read TGTGCCACCAGCAGAGATCTAGGGGGCGGGCAGCCCCAGCATTTT. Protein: CATSRDLGGGQPQHF.

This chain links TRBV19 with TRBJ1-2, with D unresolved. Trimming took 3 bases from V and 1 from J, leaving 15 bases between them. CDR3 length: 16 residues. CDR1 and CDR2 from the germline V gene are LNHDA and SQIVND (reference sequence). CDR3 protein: CASSMATSRYNYGYTF. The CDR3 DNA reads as TGTGCCAGTAGTATGGCGACATCGAGATATAACTATGGCTACACCTTC.

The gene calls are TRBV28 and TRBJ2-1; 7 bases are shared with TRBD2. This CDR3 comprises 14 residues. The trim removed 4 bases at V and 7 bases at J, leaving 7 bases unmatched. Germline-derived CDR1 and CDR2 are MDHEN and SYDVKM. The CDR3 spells CASSSPGTNNEQFF. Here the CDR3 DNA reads TGTGCCAGCAGTTCCCCCGGGACTAATAATGAGCAGTTCTTC.

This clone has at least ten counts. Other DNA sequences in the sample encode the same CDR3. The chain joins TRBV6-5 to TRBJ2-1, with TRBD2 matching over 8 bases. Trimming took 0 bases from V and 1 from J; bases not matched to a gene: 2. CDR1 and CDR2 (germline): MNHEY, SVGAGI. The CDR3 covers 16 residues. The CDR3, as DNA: TGTGCCAGCAGTTACTCGAGCGGGAGTTCCTACAATGAGCAGTTCTTC. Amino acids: CASSYSSGSSYNEQFF.

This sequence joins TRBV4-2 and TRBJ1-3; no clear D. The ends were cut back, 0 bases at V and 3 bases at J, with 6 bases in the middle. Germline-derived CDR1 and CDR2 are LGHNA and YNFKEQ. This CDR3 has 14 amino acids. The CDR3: CASSQDWDGNTIYF. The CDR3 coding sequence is TGTGCCAGCAGCCAAGATTGGGATGGAAACACCATATATTTT.

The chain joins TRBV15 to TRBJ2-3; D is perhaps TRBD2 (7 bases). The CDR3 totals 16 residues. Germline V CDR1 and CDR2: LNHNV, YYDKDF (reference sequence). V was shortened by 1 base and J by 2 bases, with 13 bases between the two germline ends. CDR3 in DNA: TGTGCCACCAGCAGAGGGGGGGGCCATTCCACAGATACGCAGTATTTT. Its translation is CATSRGGGHSTDTQYF.

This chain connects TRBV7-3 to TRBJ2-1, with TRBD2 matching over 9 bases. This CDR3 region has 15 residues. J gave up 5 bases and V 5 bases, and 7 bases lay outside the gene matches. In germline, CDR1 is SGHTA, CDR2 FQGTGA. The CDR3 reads CASSPSGRRDNEQFF. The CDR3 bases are TGTGCCAGCAGCCCGAGCGGGAGGCGGGACAATGAGCAGTTCTTC.

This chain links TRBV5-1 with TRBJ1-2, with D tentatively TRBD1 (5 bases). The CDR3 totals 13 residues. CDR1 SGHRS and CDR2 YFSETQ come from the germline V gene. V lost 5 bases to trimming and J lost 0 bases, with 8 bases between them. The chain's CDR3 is CASSGASNYGYTF. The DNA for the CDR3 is TGCGCCAGCAGTGGGGCTTCTAACTATGGCTACACCTTC.